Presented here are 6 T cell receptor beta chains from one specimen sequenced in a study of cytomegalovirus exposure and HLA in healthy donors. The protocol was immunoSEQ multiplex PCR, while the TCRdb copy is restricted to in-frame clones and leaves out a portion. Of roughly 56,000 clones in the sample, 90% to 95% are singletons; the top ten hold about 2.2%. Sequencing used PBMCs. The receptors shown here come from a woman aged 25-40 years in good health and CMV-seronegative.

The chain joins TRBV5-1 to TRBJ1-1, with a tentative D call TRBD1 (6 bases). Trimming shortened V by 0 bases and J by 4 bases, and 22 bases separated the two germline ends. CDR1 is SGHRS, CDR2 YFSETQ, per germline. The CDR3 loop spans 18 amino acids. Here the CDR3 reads CASSLGTVGPSMGTEAFF. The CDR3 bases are TGCGCCAGCAGCTTGGGGACAGTGGGGCCTTCCATGGGCACTGAAGCTTTCTTT. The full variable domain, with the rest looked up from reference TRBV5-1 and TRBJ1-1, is KAGVTQTPRYLIKTRGQQVTLSCSPISGHRSVSWYQQTPGQGLQFLFEYFSETQRNKGNFPGRFSGRQFSNSRSEMNVSTLELGDSALYLCASSLGTVGPSMGTEAFFGQGTRLTVV.

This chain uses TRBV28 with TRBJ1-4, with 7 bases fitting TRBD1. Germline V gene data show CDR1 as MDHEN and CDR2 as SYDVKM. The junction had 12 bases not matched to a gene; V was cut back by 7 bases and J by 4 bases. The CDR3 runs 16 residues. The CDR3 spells CASTMTGFRGNEKLFF. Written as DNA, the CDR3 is TGTGCCAGCACCATGACAGGGTTTCGGGGTAATGAAAAACTGTTTTTT.

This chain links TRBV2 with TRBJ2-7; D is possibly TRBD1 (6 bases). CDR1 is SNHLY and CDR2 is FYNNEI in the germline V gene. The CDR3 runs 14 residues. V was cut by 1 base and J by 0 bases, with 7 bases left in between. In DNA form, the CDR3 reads TGTGCCAGCAGTGAAGGCAGGGGCTCCTACGAGCAGTACTTC. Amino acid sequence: CASSEGRGSYEQYF.

DNA of the CDR3: TGCGCCAGCAGCAAAAGGGGGTCGGGGGAGACCCAGTACTTC. Its protein product is CASSKRGSGETQYF. This chain uses TRBV5-1 with TRBJ2-5, with D possibly TRBD1 on 6 matching bases. V was clipped by 4 bases and J by 5 bases, with 15 bases between them. Germline values: CDR1 SGHRS, CDR2 YFSETQ. CDR3 size: 14 residues.

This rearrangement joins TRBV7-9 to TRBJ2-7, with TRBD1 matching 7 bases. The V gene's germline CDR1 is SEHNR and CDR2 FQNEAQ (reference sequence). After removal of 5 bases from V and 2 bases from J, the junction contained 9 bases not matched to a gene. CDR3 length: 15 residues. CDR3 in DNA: TGTGCCAGCAGCCCAGATAGACAGGGAACCTACGAGCAGTACTTC. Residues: CASSPDRQGTYEQYF.

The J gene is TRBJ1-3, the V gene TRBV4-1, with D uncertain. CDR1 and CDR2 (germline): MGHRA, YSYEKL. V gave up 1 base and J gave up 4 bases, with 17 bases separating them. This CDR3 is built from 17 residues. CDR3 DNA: TGCGCCAGCAGCCAAGTGGGAGGTTCACTGGTGGGAAACACCATATATTTT. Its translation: CASSQVGGSLVGNTIYF.